Shown below are 9 T cell receptor beta chains from a single sample sequenced in a study of cytomegalovirus exposure and HLA in healthy donors. PCR amplification relied on 60 Vbeta primers (plus 13 Jbeta primers). Assay used: immunoSEQ multiplex PCR; TCRdb lists only in-frame clones, some missing. The sample yields just under 250,000 clones, roughly 87% seen once. Sequenced sample: PBMCs. Source of these receptors: a middle-aged woman in good health and CMV-seropositive.

The CDR3: CASSFGQGQGYGYTF. The CDR3 DNA is TGTGCCAGCAGCTTCGGGCAGGGGCAGGGCTATGGCTACACCTTC. This chain connects TRBV7-9 to TRBJ1-2; TRBD1 might be the D (6 bases). V was clipped by 3 bases and J by 4 bases, with 15 bases between them. CDR1 SEHNR and CDR2 FQNEAQ come from the germline V gene (reference sequence). This CDR3 is built from 15 residues.

This clone was observed once. The chain has TRBV30 and TRBJ2-7; 8 nucleotides agree with TRBD1. The CDR3 runs to 13 residues. The V segment lost 1 base and the J segment 5 bases; nucleotides outside the gene matches: 4. Germline V CDR1 and CDR2: GTSNPN, SVGIG (reference sequence). The CDR3 sequence is CAWSGTGSHEQYF. In DNA form, the CDR3 reads TGTGCCTGGAGTGGGACAGGGTCCCACGAGCAGTACTTC.

The V gene is TRBV9, the J gene TRBJ1-1; the D gene is possibly TRBD1 (5 bases). V shed 3 bases and J shed 1 base, with 16 bases lying between them. The CDR3 has 16 residues. Germline-derived CDR1 and CDR2 are SGDLS and YYNGEE. CDR3 residues: CASSARPDSPNTEAFF. The DNA of the CDR3 is TGTGCCAGCAGCGCCCGCCCCGACAGCCCGAACACTGAAGCTTTCTTT.

Points on this clone: Other DNA sequences of this sample code for an identical CDR3. The chain couples TRBV10-3 to TRBJ1-5; no firm D call. Germline-derived CDR1 and CDR2 are ENHRY and SYGVKD. This CDR3 comprises 13 residues. The ends were cut back, 3 bases at V and 2 bases at J, with 5 bases in the middle. In DNA form, the CDR3 reads TGTGCCATCAGTGAATCCGGCAATCAGCCCCAGCATTTT. As protein: CAISESGNQPQHF.

The chain combines TRBV12-5 with TRBJ1-1, with 7 bases identical to TRBD1. The germline CDR1 and CDR2 sequences are LGHNT and FRNRAP. CDR3 size: 12 residues. V was clipped by 5 bases and J by 8 bases; unmatched bases: 5. CDR3 sequence (DNA): TGTGCTAGTGGTCCTCGGGACAGCGAAGCTTTCTTT. It is translated as CASGPRDSEAFF.

The chain recombines TRBV4-2 with TRBJ2-5; 10 nucleotides line up with TRBD2. CDR3 size: 18 residues. V lost 5 bases to trimming and J lost 5 bases; unmatched junction nucleotides: 17. The V gene's germline CDR1 is LGHNA and CDR2 YNFKEQ. CDR3 DNA sequence: TGTGCCAGCAGCTCAAGAGTGGTAACAGCGGGAGGGCCGGAGACCCAGTACTTC. Amino acids: CASSSRVVTAGGPETQYF.

The V call is TRBV5-1, the J call TRBJ1-6, with D tentatively TRBD1 (6 bases). Germline loops: CDR1 SGHRS, CDR2 YFSETQ. V lost 7 bases and J 7 bases, leaving 15 bases between the germline ends. This CDR3 has 14 amino acids. The CDR3 region is CASGKGQENSPLHF. As DNA, the CDR3 is TGCGCCAGCGGAAAGGGACAAGAAAATTCACCCCTCCACTTT.

This clone was observed a few times. The chain combines TRBV4-1 with TRBJ2-3; 10 bases align to TRBD2. This CDR3 has 19 residues. Germline CDR1 MGHRA, CDR2 YSYEKL. The junction had 9 bases not matched to a gene; V was cut back by 0 bases and J by 0 bases. Written as DNA, the CDR3 is TGCGCCAGCAGCCAAGAAGGCCTAGCGGGGGATTCTAGCACAGATACGCAGTATTTT. This sequence encodes CASSQEGLAGDSSTDTQYF.

In this sample, this clone turned up once. This chain joins TRBV9 and TRBJ2-1; 7 positions match TRBD2. Germline values: CDR1 SGDLS, CDR2 YYNGEE. The CDR3 runs to 14 residues. V gave up 0 bases and J gave up 7 bases; unmatched junction bases: 4. The CDR3 sequence is CASSVGTSVNEQFF. CDR3 in DNA: TGTGCCAGCAGCGTAGGAACTAGCGTGAATGAGCAGTTCTTC.